The 20 T cell receptor beta chains reported below all come from one sample, sequenced in a study of T cell changes during pregnancy in multiple sclerosis (dated by TCRdb to about 2019). Receptor libraries were prepared by the immunoSEQ multiplex PCR assay. TCRdb holds this immuneACCESS table with in-frame rearrangements only. Some clones are missing; in checked studies, unresolved V genes explain under half, and the rest has no known cause. Recorded for this sample are 45,000 to 55,000 clones; around 92% of them occurred a single time. The top ten clones comprise more than 0.15% of the sample. Sample: CD4+ T cells from peripheral blood mononuclear cells, taken after pregnancy. The source is a female donor in good health, enrolled as a control in a pregnancy study.

The chain carries TRBV2 and TRBJ1-1, with D perhaps matching TRBD1 (6 bases). Germline lookup yields CDR1 SNHLY and CDR2 FYNNEI. V gave up 6 bases and J gave up 4 bases, with 12 bases separating them. The CDR3 is made up of 13 amino acids. This CDR3 reads CASRNRVFTEAFF. CDR3 bases: TGTGCCAGCAGGAACAGGGTTTTCACTGAAGCTTTCTTT.

The chain couples TRBV18 to TRBJ1-1; D remains ambiguous. Germline V gene lookup returns CDR1 KGHSH and CDR2 LQKENI. This CDR3 region has 14 residues. The V end lost 0 bases, the J end lost 5 bases, and 10 bases lay between the germline ends. The CDR3 loop reads CASSPPEGGTEAFF. For the CDR3, the DNA is TGTGCCAGCTCACCACCGGAGGGTGGGACTGAAGCTTTCTTT.

The rearrangement uses TRBV28 and TRBJ1-1; 7 bases agree with TRBD1. V lost 4 bases, J lost 4 bases, and 3 bases stayed unmatched. Germline lookup yields CDR1 MDHEN and CDR2 SYDVKM. The CDR3 is 13 residues long. CDR3 coding DNA: TGTGCCAGCAGTTCTTACAGGGGCACTGAAGCTTTCTTT. Protein: CASSSYRGTEAFF.

CDR3 residues: CASSQADSLAGGGETQYF. In DNA, the CDR3 is TGTGCCAGCAGCCAAGCGGACTCACTAGCGGGAGGTGGAGAGACCCAGTACTTC. The chain links TRBV4-2 to TRBJ2-5; 12 nucleotides match TRBD2. V lost 1 base, J lost 4 bases, and 10 bases stayed unmatched. This CDR3 region has 18 residues. The germline V gene has CDR1 LGHNA and CDR2 YNFKEQ.

The genes are TRBV6-1 and TRBJ1-2, with D unclear. Trimming took 9 bases from V and 0 from J, leaving 17 bases between them. The CDR3 spans 15 residues. Looked up from germline, CDR1 is MNHNS and CDR2 is SASEGT. CDR3 bases: TGTGCCAGTACGAGGGCTTCAAATTCTAACTATGGCTACACCTTC. As protein: CASTRASNSNYGYTF.

The chain employs TRBV7-2 and TRBJ1-2; D may be TRBD1 (5 bases). This CDR3 has 14 residues. Between the trimmed V and J ends, which lost 4 bases and 7 bases, there was a span of 16 bases. Per germline, CDR1 SGHTA and CDR2 FQGNSA. The CDR3: CASSSFGGDGGYTF. CDR3 coding DNA: TGTGCCAGCAGCTCCTTCGGGGGGGATGGTGGCTACACCTTC.

The chain has TRBV4-1 and TRBJ2-7, with D unresolved. CDR1 MGHRA and CDR2 YSYEKL come from the germline V gene. This CDR3 is 16 amino acids long. Deletions cut 3 bases from V and 0 bases from J, with 15 bases between. The CDR3: CASSHSPAKLSYEQYF. The CDR3 DNA reads as TGCGCCAGCAGCCACTCCCCAGCGAAACTCTCCTACGAGCAGTACTTC.

V usage is TRBV6-1 and J usage is TRBJ1-4; possibly TRBD1 for D (6 bases). V was pared by 4 bases and J by 8 bases, with 23 bases between. This CDR3 has 17 residues. Per the germline V gene, CDR1 is MNHNS and CDR2 is SASEGT. The CDR3 DNA reads TGTGCCAGCAGTGCGCCCCGACAGGTCCGGGGTGGGGAAAAACTGTTTTTT. It codes for CASSAPRQVRGGEKLFF.

This CDR3 reads CASSAPASGNTIYF. The CDR3 DNA sequence: TGTGCCAGCAGCGCCCCCGCCAGTGGAAACACCATATATTTT. The chain carries TRBV9 and TRBJ1-3; D call uncertain. This CDR3 has 14 amino acids. Germline V gene data show CDR1 as SGDLS and CDR2 as YYNGEE. Trimming stripped 3 bases from V and 3 bases from J, with 10 bases between.

The chain's CDR3 is CASSPGTSGGFTDTQYF. The CDR3 DNA sequence: TGTGCCAGCAGCCCTGGGACTAGCGGGGGATTCACAGATACGCAGTATTTT. The rearrangement links TRBV7-3 to TRBJ2-3, with 14 bases identical to TRBD2. This CDR3 spans 17 amino acids. Per the germline V gene, CDR1 is SGHTA and CDR2 is FQGTGA. V lost 5 bases, J lost 2 bases, and 6 bases stayed unmatched.

The genes are TRBV7-9 and TRBJ2-5, with D possibly TRBD2 on 6 matching bases. CDR3 length: 15 amino acids. V was shortened by 1 base and J by 2 bases, with 11 bases between the two germline ends. CDR1 and CDR2 from the germline V gene are SEHNR and FQNEAQ (reference sequence). The CDR3 sequence: CASSLEAGRQETQYF. The DNA of the CDR3 is TGTGCCAGCAGCTTAGAAGCGGGCAGACAAGAGACCCAGTACTTC.

This clone appeared once. V gene TRBV7-6 combines with J gene TRBJ2-1, with 13 bases aligning to TRBD2. Per germline, CDR1 SGHVS and CDR2 FNYEAQ. The CDR3 length is 16 residues. V was pared by 6 bases and J by 4 bases, with 6 bases of the junction left unmatched. CDR3 in amino acids: CASRLLAGGMYNEQFF. The CDR3 region has the DNA TGTGCCAGCAGATTACTAGCGGGGGGGATGTACAATGAGCAGTTCTTC. Looking up the rest from reference TRBV7-6 and TRBJ2-1 gives the full variable domain: GAGVSQSPRYKVTKRGQDVALRCDPISGHVSLYWYRQALGQGPEFLTYFNYEAQQDKSGLPNDRFSAERPEGSISTLTIQRTEQRDSAMYRCASRLLAGGMYNEQFFGPGTRLTVL.

V usage is TRBV18 and J usage is TRBJ2-2; possibly TRBD1 for D (6 bases). The CDR3 sequence is 17 residues long. V was pared by 0 bases and J by 4 bases, with 15 bases between. Per germline, CDR1 KGHSH and CDR2 LQKENI. CDR3 residues: CASSPPEETGSTGELFF. The CDR3, as DNA: TGTGCCAGCTCACCACCGGAAGAGACAGGTAGCACCGGGGAGCTGTTTTTT.

The rearrangement joins TRBV5-3 to TRBJ1-6; 9 bases line up with TRBD1. TRBV5-3 is designated an ORF whose function remains uncertain. The V gene end was trimmed by 4 bases and the J gene end by 7 bases; junction bases not matched to a gene: 15. This CDR3 has 18 residues. The CDR3, as DNA: TGTGCCAGAAGCCCGGGACAGGGATTAGATCCCGGGAATTCACCCCTCCACTTT. It encodes CARSPGQGLDPGNSPLHF.

The chain employs TRBV30 and TRBJ1-6, with TRBD1 matching 7 bases. V was clipped by 0 bases and J by 4 bases; unmatched bases: 9. Germline V CDR1 and CDR2: GTSNPN, SVGIG (reference sequence). The CDR3 length is 17 residues. As DNA, the CDR3 is TGTGCCTGGAGTGTCGGTAGGGGACAGTCATATAATTCACCCCTCCACTTT. Translation: CAWSVGRGQSYNSPLHF.

The gene calls are TRBV7-9 and TRBJ2-3; 9 bases map to TRBD1. J was trimmed by 4 bases and V by 5 bases; bases with no gene match: 7. The CDR3 covers 15 residues. Germline values: CDR1 SEHNR, CDR2 FQNEAQ (reference sequence). The CDR3 region is CASSLDRGGPDTQYF. The CDR3 nucleotides are TGTGCCAGCAGCCTGGACAGGGGAGGCCCAGATACGCAGTATTTT.

V and J are TRBV7-3 and TRBJ2-5, with TRBD2 matching 10 bases. In germline, CDR1 is SGHTA, CDR2 FQGTGA. The CDR3 is 15 residues long. V dropped 5 bases and J dropped 4; count of bases not matched to a gene: 7. DNA for the CDR3: TGTGCCAGCAGCACCAGCGGGGGGGCCGTAGAGACCCAGTACTTC. This encodes CASSTSGGAVETQYF.

V usage is TRBV7-9 and J usage is TRBJ2-5; the match to TRBD2 covers 7 bases. This CDR3 spans 15 amino acids. V was clipped by 2 bases and J by 1 base; unmatched bases: 4. The germline V gene has CDR1 SEHNR and CDR2 FQNEAQ (reference sequence). The chain's CDR3 is CASSLSSGLQETQYF. The CDR3 bases are TGTGCCAGCAGCTTATCTAGCGGACTCCAAGAGACCCAGTACTTC.

V usage is TRBV10-3 and J usage is TRBJ1-2; 7 bases are shared with TRBD1. The CDR3 has 15 amino acids. Germline CDR1 and CDR2: ENHRY and SYGVKD. Trimming took 9 bases from V and 3 from J; bases not matched to a gene: 13. The CDR3 DNA reads TGTGCCATTCAGGGACAGTCCTACGGTGACTATGGCTACACCTTC. This sequence encodes CAIQGQSYGDYGYTF.

The sample holds a few counts of this clone. V usage is TRBV19 and J usage is TRBJ1-1; D is perhaps TRBD1 (5 bases). There are 14 residues in the CDR3. Trimming took 3 bases from V and 0 from J, leaving 8 bases between them. The germline V gene has CDR1 LNHDA and CDR2 SQIVND (reference sequence). CDR3 amino acids: CASSMGGVNTEAFF. CDR3 bases: TGTGCCAGTAGTATGGGAGGGGTGAACACTGAAGCTTTCTTT.